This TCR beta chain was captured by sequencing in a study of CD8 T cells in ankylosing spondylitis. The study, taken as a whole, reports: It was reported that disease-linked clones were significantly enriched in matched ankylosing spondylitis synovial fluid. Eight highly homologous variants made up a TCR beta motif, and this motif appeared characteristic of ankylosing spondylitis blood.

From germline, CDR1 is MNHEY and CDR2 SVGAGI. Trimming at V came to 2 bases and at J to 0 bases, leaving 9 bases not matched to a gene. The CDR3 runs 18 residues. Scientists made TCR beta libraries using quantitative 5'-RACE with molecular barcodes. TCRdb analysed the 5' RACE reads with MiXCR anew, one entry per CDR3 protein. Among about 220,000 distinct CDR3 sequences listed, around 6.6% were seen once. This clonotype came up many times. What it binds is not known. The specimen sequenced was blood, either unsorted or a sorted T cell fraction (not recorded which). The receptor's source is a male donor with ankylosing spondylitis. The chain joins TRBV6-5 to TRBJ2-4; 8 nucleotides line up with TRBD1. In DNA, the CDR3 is TGTGCCAGCAGTTACGAAGGACAGGGAGATTTAGCCAAAAACATTCAGTACTTC. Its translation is CASSYEGQGDLAKNIQYF.